The clone carrying this TCR beta chain came up a few times. Study processing details: Scientists estimated how many nucleated cells there were by amplifying reference gene primers. Data came from immunoSEQ multiplex PCR; TCRdb stores just in-frame clones and leaves some out. The V and J calls and clone size were taken over from that table, and D and trimming were inferred from the DNA. Here the sample spans under 250,000 clones, around 80% being singletons. This entry comes from a study of blood T cell repertoires in COVID-19. The V end lost 1 base, the J end lost 2 bases, and 13 bases lay between the germline ends. The germline V gene has CDR1 KGHSH and CDR2 LQKENI. There are 16 residues in the CDR3.

The sequenced sample was peripheral blood. This clonotype was sampled from a middle-aged man with active or convalescent COVID-19. The chain carries TRBV18 and TRBJ2-3; D possibly corresponds to TRBD2 (5 bases). The CDR3 coding sequence is TGTGCCAGCTCACCACACGAGAGGGAACCCACAGATACGCAGTATTTT. Amino acid sequence: CASSPHEREPTDTQYF.